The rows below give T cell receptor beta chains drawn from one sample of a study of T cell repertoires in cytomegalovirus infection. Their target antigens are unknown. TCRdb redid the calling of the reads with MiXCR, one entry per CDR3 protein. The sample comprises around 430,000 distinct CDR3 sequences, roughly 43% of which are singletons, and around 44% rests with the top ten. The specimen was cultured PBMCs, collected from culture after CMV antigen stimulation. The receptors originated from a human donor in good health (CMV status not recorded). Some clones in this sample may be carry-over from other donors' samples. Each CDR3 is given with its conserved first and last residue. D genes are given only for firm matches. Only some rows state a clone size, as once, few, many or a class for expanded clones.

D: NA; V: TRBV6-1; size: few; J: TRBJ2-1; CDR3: CASSRPGLTDEQFF; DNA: TGTGCCAGCAGCCGACCCGGACTAACTGATGAGCAGTTCTTC
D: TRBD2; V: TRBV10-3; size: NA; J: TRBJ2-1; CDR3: CAISPGLAGGYNEQFF; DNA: TGTGCCATCAGCCCCGGACTAGCGGGGGGGTACAATGAGCAGTTCTTC
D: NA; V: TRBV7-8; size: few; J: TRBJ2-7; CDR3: CASIDTPGPYEQYF; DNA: TGTGCCAGCATAGACACCCCCGGCCCCTACGAGCAGTACTTC
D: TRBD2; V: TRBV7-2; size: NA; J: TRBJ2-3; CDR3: CASSWWGGPDTQYF; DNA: TGTGCCAGCAGCTGGTGGGGGGGACCAGATACGCAGTATTTT
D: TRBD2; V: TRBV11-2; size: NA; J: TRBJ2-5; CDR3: CASTGGFYGGADFQETQYF; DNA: TGTGCCAGCACGGGGGGATTTTACGGGGGAGCCGATTTTCAAGAGACCCAGTACTTC
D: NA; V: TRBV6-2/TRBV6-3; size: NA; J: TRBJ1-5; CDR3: CASSPFVGARFNQPQHF; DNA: TGTGCCAGCAGTCCCTTCGTGGGGGCTAGATTCAATCAGCCCCAGCATTTT
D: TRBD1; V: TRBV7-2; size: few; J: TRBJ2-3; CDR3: CASGQGELRGIDTQYF; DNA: TGTGCCAGCGGGCAGGGGGAACTCAGAGGGATAGATACGCAGTATTTT
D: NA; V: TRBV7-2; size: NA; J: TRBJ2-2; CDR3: CASSRTRGATGELFF; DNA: TGTGCCAGCAGCAGAACTAGAGGAGCGACCGGGGAGCTGTTTTTT
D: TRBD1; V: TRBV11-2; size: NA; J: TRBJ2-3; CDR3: CASSARGLGIADTQYF; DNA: TGTGCCAGCAGCGCTAGGGGGCTCGGCATCGCAGATACGCAGTATTTT
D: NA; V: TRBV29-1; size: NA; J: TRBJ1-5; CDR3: CSVEDGGGQPQHF; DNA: TGCAGCGTTGAAGACGGGGGCGGACAGCCCCAGCATTTT
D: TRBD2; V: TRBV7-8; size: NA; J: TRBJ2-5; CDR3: CASSQRGVSETQYF; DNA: TGTGCCAGCAGCCAGCGGGGGGTATCGGAGACCCAGTACTTC